This T cell receptor (beta chain) stems from a study of blood T cell repertoires in COVID-19. Generated by immunoSEQ multiplex PCR, the TCRdb table keeps only in-frame clones and is missing some. The sample has nearly 25,000 clones, roughly 72% seen once. Germline V gene sequence: CDR1 SGDLS, CDR2 YYNGEE. The CDR3 is made up of 15 amino acids. Trimming stripped 5 bases from V and 7 bases from J, with 18 bases between. The V gene is TRBV9, the J gene TRBJ2-2, with TRBD1 as a possible D gene (5 bases). The sample was peripheral blood. The sequence was collected from a woman of 80 years or more with acute or convalescent COVID-19. CDR3 in amino acids: CASSDDRTYGGELFF. CDR3 nucleotides: TGTGCCAGCAGTGACGACAGAACATACGGCGGGGAGCTGTTTTTT.